The 10 T cell receptor beta chains below all came from one sample that was sequenced in a study of T-cell memory formation after mild COVID-19. TCRdb used MiXCR to reprocess the 5' RACE reads, holding one entry per CDR3 protein. The sample consists of roughly 450,000 distinct CDR3 sequences, around a sixth of them appearing once. Source material: PBMCs or a T cell subset sorted from them (not recorded which). These TCRs come from an adult woman who had mild COVID-19 (a few samples of this study predate the infection). Cell type and time point are not known.

V and J are TRBV6-2 or TRBV6-3 and TRBJ2-7; tentative D call: TRBD1 (5 bases). Germline V gene data show CDR1 as MNHEY and CDR2 as SVGEGT. The CDR3 has 16 amino acids. The germline V and J ends were trimmed by 7 bases and 3 bases, with 22 bases remaining between them. The CDR3 here is CASTHTTGHLGYEQYF. Here the CDR3 DNA reads TGTGCCAGCACCCATACTACCGGACATCTCGGCTACGAGCAGTACTTC.

Only a few counts were recorded for this clonotype. Written as DNA, the CDR3 is TGTGCCAGCAGCTTAGCGCTCGGTACCTCCGGCACAGATACGCAGTATTTT. Translated: CASSLALGTSGTDTQYF. The chain couples TRBV7-6 to TRBJ2-3; D is undetermined. Germline values: CDR1 SGHVS, CDR2 FNYEAQ. The CDR3 totals 17 residues. V lost 0 bases to trimming and J lost 1 base, with 14 bases between them.

This clonotype was found a few times. V gene TRBV9 combines with J gene TRBJ2-5; the D is unclear. Germline-derived CDR1 and CDR2 are SGDLS and YYNGEE. The V end was cut by 0 bases, the J end by 4 bases, with 13 bases between. The CDR3 length is 15 residues. The chain's CDR3 is CASSVEETRRETQYF. The CDR3 nucleotides read TGTGCCAGCAGCGTAGAAGAGACCAGGAGAGAGACCCAGTACTTC.

This chain uses TRBV20-1 with TRBJ2-3, with 12 bases fitting TRBD2. Germline V gene data show CDR1 as DFQATT and CDR2 as SNEGSKA (reference sequence). The length of the CDR3 is 16 residues. The ends lost 1 base at V and 6 bases at J; junction bases unmatched: 8. CDR3 loop: CSARGLLAGGPDTQYF. CDR3 nucleotides: TGCAGTGCTAGAGGACTTCTAGCGGGAGGGCCGGATACGCAGTATTTT.

This chain uses TRBV5-1 with TRBJ1-3, with D hard to call. V was trimmed by 5 bases and J by 11 bases, leaving 11 bases between them. Per the germline V gene, CDR1 is SGHRS and CDR2 is YFSETQ. The CDR3 is 11 residues long. CDR3 sequence reads: CASRGGVAIYF. The DNA for the CDR3 is TGCGCCAGCAGGGGAGGAGTTGCCATATATTTT. The variable domain in full, with the rest retrieved from reference TRBV5-1 and TRBJ1-3, is KAGVTQTPRYLIKTRGQQVTLSCSPISGHRSVSWYQQTPGQGLQFLFEYFSETQRNKGNFPGRFSGRQFSNSRSEMNVSTLELGDSALYLCASRGGVAIYFGEGSWLTVV.

The gene calls are TRBV5-1 and TRBJ2-3; 8 nucleotides match TRBD2. Germline lookup yields CDR1 SGHRS and CDR2 YFSETQ. This CDR3 comprises 15 residues. Unmatched junction bases numbered 4, after V lost 1 base and J lost 3 bases. The DNA of the CDR3 is TGCGCCAGCAGCTTGCACGGACTAGCAACAGATACGCAGTATTTT. It translates to CASSLHGLATDTQYF. The variable domain in full, with the rest retrieved from reference TRBV5-1 and TRBJ2-3, is KAGVTQTPRYLIKTRGQQVTLSCSPISGHRSVSWYQQTPGQGLQFLFEYFSETQRNKGNFPGRFSGRQFSNSRSEMNVSTLELGDSALYLCASSLHGLATDTQYFGPGTRLTVL.

This chain connects TRBV3-1 to TRBJ1-1; D is possibly TRBD1 (6 bases). V gave up 8 bases and J gave up 4 bases, with 8 bases separating them. This CDR3 has 11 residues. Per germline, CDR1 LGHDT and CDR2 YNNKEL (reference sequence). The CDR3 reads CASRGATEAFF. Here the CDR3 DNA reads TGTGCCAGCCGGGGGGCCACTGAAGCTTTCTTT.

The genes are TRBV7-2 and TRBJ2-7; D gene ambiguous. The CDR3 has 13 residues. Germline assignment: CDR1 SGHTA and CDR2 FQGNSA. Trimming cost V 4 bases and J 4 bases, with 11 bases left between them. The CDR3 sequence: CASSSRSVYEQYF. CDR3 bases: TGTGCCAGCAGCTCCAGAAGCGTTTACGAGCAGTACTTC. The variable domain in full, completed from reference TRBV7-2 and TRBJ2-7, reads GAGVSQSPSNKVTEKGKDVELRCDPISGHTALYWYRQSLGQGLEFLIYFQGNSAPDKSGLPSDRFSAERTGGSVSTLTIQRTQQEDSAVYLCASSSRSVYEQYFGPGTRLTVT.

The chain links TRBV12-3 or TRBV12-4 to TRBJ2-1; possible D gene TRBD1, 6 bases. CDR3 size: 16 residues. Trimming removed 5 bases at V and 9 bases at J, with 23 bases between. The CDR3 is CASSLNPDSRHGEQFF. DNA for the CDR3: TGTGCCAGCAGTCTAAACCCGGACAGCCGCCACGGTGAGCAGTTCTTC.

CDR3 DNA: TGTGCCAGCAGTTTCCCGATTGGGGACCCCGGTGAGCAGTTCTTC. It specifies CASSFPIGDPGEQFF. The V gene is TRBV12-3 or TRBV12-4, the J gene TRBJ2-1; D may correspond to TRBD1 or TRBD2 (5 bases each). The CDR3 covers 15 residues. Trimming removed 3 bases at V and 9 bases at J, with 18 bases between.